The 20 T cell receptor beta chains in this list originate from one sample, sequenced in a study of identical twins. TCRdb recomputed calls from the 5' RACE reads with MiXCR, one row per CDR3 protein. The sample lists some 730,000 distinct CDR3 sequences; around a sixth were seen once. This same sample was also part of a study on T cells expressing NK-cell markers.

Source material: PBMCs. The receptor set was obtained from a woman aged 18-30 years in good health.

The chain joins TRBV20-1 to TRBJ2-1, with D maybe TRBD2 (6 bases). V lost 6 bases and J 9 bases, leaving 15 bases between the germline ends. The CDR3 is 12 amino acids. The germline CDR1 and CDR2 sequences are DFQATT and SNEGSKA (reference sequence). CDR3 nucleotide sequence: TGCAGTGCCTCGAGGCGGCGGGGTGAGCAGTTCTTC. Translated: CSASRRRGEQFF.

V usage is TRBV20-1 and J usage is TRBJ1-2, with TRBD1 matching over 9 bases. V lost 3 bases to trimming and J lost 8 bases; unmatched junction nucleotides: 13. Per the germline V gene, CDR1 is DFQATT and CDR2 is SNEGSKA (reference sequence). CDR3 length equals 15 residues. The CDR3 DNA sequence: TGCAGTGCTAGCCCCGGACAGGGGAGTCGGGACGGCTACACCTTC. Encoded protein: CSASPGQGSRDGYTF.

This chain links TRBV5-1 with TRBJ2-1; D is ambiguous. Germline V gene sequence: CDR1 SGHRS, CDR2 YFSETQ. The CDR3 is 11 residues long. Trimming removed 1 base at V and 15 bases at J, with 11 bases between. The DNA of the CDR3 is TGCGCCAGCAGCTTGTTACGGGTCACGTTCTTC. Translation gives CASSLLRVTFF.

The chain uses TRBV12-3 or TRBV12-4 and TRBJ1-1; D ambiguous. The CDR3 spans 13 residues. V lost 5 bases to trimming and J lost 1 base, with 8 bases between them. CDR3 in DNA: TGTGCCAGCAGTGGAGTACAGAACACTGAAGCTTTCTTT. Amino acid sequence: CASSGVQNTEAFF.

The rearrangement links TRBV29-1 to TRBJ2-5; D is perhaps TRBD1 (8 bases). Germline V gene lookup returns CDR1 SQVTM and CDR2 ANQGSEA. The CDR3 is made up of 13 amino acids. The V end was cut by 4 bases, the J end by 5 bases, with 14 bases between. In DNA, the CDR3 is TGCAGCGTTGTACAGGGGGGGCTGGAGACCCAGTACTTC. Encoded protein: CSVVQGGLETQYF.

In this sample, this clonotype turned up a few times. This chain connects TRBV3-1 to TRBJ2-5; D unresolved. CDR3 length equals 12 residues. Germline V lookup: CDR1 LGHDT, CDR2 YNNKEL (reference sequence). V was trimmed by 3 bases and J by 4 bases, leaving 6 bases between them. The chain's CDR3 is CASSQMGETQYF. The CDR3 nucleotides read TGTGCCAGCAGCCAGATGGGAGAGACCCAGTACTTC.

V usage is TRBV7-9 and J usage is TRBJ2-5; the D call may be TRBD1 or TRBD2 (5 bases each). Germline lookup yields CDR1 SEHNR and CDR2 FQNEAQ (reference sequence). CDR3 length: 17 residues. Trimming took off 2 bases at V and 5 bases at J, with 21 bases between the two ends. The chain's CDR3 is CASSLHLGAGTMETQYF. The CDR3 DNA follows: TGTGCCAGCAGCTTACACCTAGGGGCAGGGACGATGGAGACCCAGTACTTC.

Only a few counts were recorded for this clonotype. The rearrangement uses TRBV6-5 and TRBJ2-1; possibly TRBD1 for D (5 bases). Germline V gene sequence: CDR1 MNHEY, CDR2 SVGAGI. The CDR3 loop spans 14 amino acids. Trimming took off 6 bases at V and 4 bases at J, with 13 bases between the two ends. Here the CDR3 reads CASRYLDSYNEQFF. The DNA of the CDR3 is TGTGCCAGCAGATATCTAGACAGTTACAATGAGCAGTTCTTC.

V gene TRBV27 combines with J gene TRBJ2-7; D possibly corresponds to TRBD1 (6 bases). The V end was cut by 5 bases, the J end by 4 bases, with 21 bases between. From germline, CDR1 is MNHEY and CDR2 SMNVEV (reference sequence). This CDR3 region has 16 residues. The CDR3 bases are TGTGCCAGCAGTACCCCCTCGGACAGCCTAAGGTACGAGCAGTACTTC. It translates to CASSTPSDSLRYEQYF.

This rearrangement joins TRBV20-1 to TRBJ2-5; D gene unclear. Per germline, CDR1 DFQATT and CDR2 SNEGSKA (reference sequence). Trimming removed 5 bases from V and 8 bases from J, with 9 bases in between. This CDR3 is built from 10 residues. The CDR3 region is CSAPKRTQYF. In DNA form, the CDR3 reads TGCAGTGCTCCAAAGCGCACCCAGTACTTC.

CDR3 coding DNA: TGTGCCAGCAGCCAAGAGTGGACTACAGAGACCCAGTACTTC. Protein sequence: CASSQEWTTETQYF. The chain links TRBV3-1 to TRBJ2-5, with D maybe TRBD2 (6 bases). This CDR3 has 14 residues. Germline V CDR1 and CDR2: LGHDT, YNNKEL (reference sequence). V lost 0 bases and J lost 4, with 9 bases in between.

This clonotype was seen a few times. V usage is TRBV12-3 or TRBV12-4 and J usage is TRBJ2-7; TRBD1 matches 8 bases. There are 13 residues in the CDR3. V lost 6 bases, J lost 8 bases, and 9 bases stayed unmatched. As DNA, the CDR3 is TGTGCCAGCAGCACTTACGCAGGGGGCCAGCAGTACTTC. This codes for CASSTYAGGQQYF.

This chain links TRBV15 with TRBJ1-5; tentative D call: TRBD1 (6 bases). V dropped 8 bases and J dropped 10 bases, with 21 bases sitting between them. The CDR3 has 14 residues. The germline V gene encodes CDR1 LNHNV and CDR2 YYDKDF (reference sequence). CDR3 in amino acids: CATGIGGARVPQHF. The CDR3 DNA reads as TGTGCCACCGGCATTGGGGGGGCGCGGGTCCCCCAGCATTTT.

This clonotype was seen a few times. The rearrangement links TRBV12-3 or TRBV12-4 to TRBJ2-7, with no clear D. The CDR3 is 12 residues long. V was clipped by 4 bases and J by 3 bases, with 7 bases between them. CDR3 region: CASSYSNYEQYF. As DNA, the CDR3 is TGTGCCAGCAGTTACTCTAACTACGAGCAGTACTTC.

This sequence joins TRBV4-2 and TRBJ1-2, with D possibly matching TRBD1 (5 bases). This CDR3 contains 14 residues. V lost 0 bases to trimming and J lost 8 bases, with 13 bases between them. CDR1 and CDR2 (germline): LGHNA, YNFKEQ. CDR3: CASSQDWDSIGYTF. CDR3 coding DNA: TGTGCCAGCAGCCAAGATTGGGACTCAATAGGCTACACCTTC.

J is TRBJ1-4 and V is TRBV12-5, with D possibly matching TRBD1 (5 bases). The germline V and J ends were trimmed by 5 bases and 5 bases, with 12 bases remaining between them. Germline CDR1 LGHNT, CDR2 FRNRAP. The CDR3 is made up of 14 amino acids. The CDR3 is CASGPGNRNEKLFF. Here the CDR3 DNA reads TGTGCTAGTGGTCCAGGGAACCGAAATGAAAAACTGTTTTTT.

The V and J genes are TRBV5-1 and TRBJ1-6; unclear D gene. With 0 bases removed from V and 14 bases from J, the gap between germline ends came to 9 bases. This CDR3 is built from 12 residues. Germline CDR1 reads SGHRS; CDR2 reads YFSETQ. The CDR3 bases are TGCGCCAGCAGCTTGGGACTAGCCTCCCTCCACTTT. Translation gives CASSLGLASLHF.

The chain links TRBV9 to TRBJ2-1; D not resolved. The V end was cut by 1 base, the J end by 5 bases, with 4 bases between. The CDR3 covers 12 residues. Germline values: CDR1 SGDLS, CDR2 YYNGEE. CDR3 sequence: CASSVLNNEQFF. The CDR3 DNA follows: TGTGCCAGCAGCGTACTGAACAATGAGCAGTTCTTC.

This clonotype was picked up a small number of times. The chain links TRBV11-2 to TRBJ2-7; TRBD2 aligns across 7 bases. V gave up 2 bases and J gave up 7 bases; unmatched junction bases: 11. Germline CDR1 and CDR2: SGHAT and FQNNGV. CDR3 length: 15 amino acids. This CDR3 reads CASSLRIREGGEQYF. CDR3 in DNA: TGTGCCAGCAGCTTAAGGATCAGGGAGGGCGGGGAGCAGTACTTC. Looking up the rest from reference TRBV11-2 and TRBJ2-7 gives the full variable domain: EAGVAQSPRYKIIEKRQSVAFWCNPISGHATLYWYQQILGQGPKLLIQFQNNGVVDDSQLPKDRFSAERLKGVDSTLKIQPAKLEDSAVYLCASSLRIREGGEQYFGPGTRLTVT.

The chain uses TRBV5-1 and TRBJ2-1, with 12 bases fitting TRBD2. Trimming cost V 0 bases and J 6 bases; bases outside gene matches: 7. The CDR3 loop spans 17 amino acids. Germline CDR1 reads SGHRS; CDR2 reads YFSETQ. CDR3 sequence reads: CASSLGLAGVYSNEQFF. DNA for the CDR3: TGCGCCAGCAGCTTGGGACTAGCGGGGGTTTATAGCAATGAGCAGTTCTTC.